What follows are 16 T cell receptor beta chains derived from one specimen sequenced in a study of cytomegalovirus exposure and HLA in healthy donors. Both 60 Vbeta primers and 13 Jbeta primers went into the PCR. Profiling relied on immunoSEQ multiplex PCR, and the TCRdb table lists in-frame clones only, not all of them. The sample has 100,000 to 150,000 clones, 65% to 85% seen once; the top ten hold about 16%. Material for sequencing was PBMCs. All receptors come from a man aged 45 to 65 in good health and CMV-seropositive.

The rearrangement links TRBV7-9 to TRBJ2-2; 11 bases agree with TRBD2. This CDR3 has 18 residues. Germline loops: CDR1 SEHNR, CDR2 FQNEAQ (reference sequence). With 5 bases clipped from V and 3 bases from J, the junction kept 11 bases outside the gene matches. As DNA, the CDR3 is TGTGCCAGCAGCGACAAGAGACGACTAGCGGGGTACACCGGGGAGCTGTTTTTT. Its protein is CASSDKRRLAGYTGELFF.

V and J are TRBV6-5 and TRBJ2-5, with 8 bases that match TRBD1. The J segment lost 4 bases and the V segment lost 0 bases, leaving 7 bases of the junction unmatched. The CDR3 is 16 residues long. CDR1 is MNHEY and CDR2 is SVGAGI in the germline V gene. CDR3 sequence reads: CASSYSGRGLGETQYF. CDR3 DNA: TGTGCCAGCAGTTACTCCGGCAGGGGGCTAGGAGAGACCCAGTACTTC.

The CDR3 is CASRAAGTGVNEQFF. CDR3 DNA: TGTGCCAGCAGAGCCGCCGGGACAGGGGTCAATGAGCAGTTCTTC. The chain is built from TRBV7-2 and TRBJ2-1, with 10 bases aligning to TRBD1. The trim removed 6 bases at V and 6 bases at J, leaving 8 bases unmatched. Germline lookup yields CDR1 SGHTA and CDR2 FQGNSA. The CDR3 has 15 amino acids. Variable domain in full (rest from reference TRBV7-2 and TRBJ2-1): GAGVSQSPSNKVTEKGKDVELRCDPISGHTALYWYRQSLGQGLEFLIYFQGNSAPDKSGLPSDRFSAERTGGSVSTLTIQRTQQEDSAVYLCASRAAGTGVNEQFFGPGTRLTVL.

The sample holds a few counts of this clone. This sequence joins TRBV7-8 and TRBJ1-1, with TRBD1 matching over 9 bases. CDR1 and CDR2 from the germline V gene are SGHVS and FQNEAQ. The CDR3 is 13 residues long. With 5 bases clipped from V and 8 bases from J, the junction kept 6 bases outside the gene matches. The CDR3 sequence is CASSPWTGEEAFF. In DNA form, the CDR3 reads TGTGCCAGCAGCCCGTGGACAGGGGAGGAAGCTTTCTTT.

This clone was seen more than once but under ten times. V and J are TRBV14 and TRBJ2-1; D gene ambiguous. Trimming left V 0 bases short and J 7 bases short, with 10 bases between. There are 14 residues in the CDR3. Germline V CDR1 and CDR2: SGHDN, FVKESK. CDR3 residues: CASSQDPTRNEQFF. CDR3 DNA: TGTGCCAGCAGCCAAGACCCGACCAGGAATGAGCAGTTCTTC. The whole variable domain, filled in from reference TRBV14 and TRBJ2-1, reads EAGVTQFPSHSVIEKGQTVTLRCDPISGHDNLYWYRRVMGKEIKFLLHFVKESKQDESGMPNNRFLAERTGGTYSTLKVQPAELEDSGVYFCASSQDPTRNEQFFGPGTRLTVL.

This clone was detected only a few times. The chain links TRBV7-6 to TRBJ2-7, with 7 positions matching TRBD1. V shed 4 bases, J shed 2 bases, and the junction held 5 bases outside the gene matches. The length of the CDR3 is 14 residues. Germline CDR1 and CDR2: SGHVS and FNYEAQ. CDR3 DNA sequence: TGTGCCAGCAGCTCGACAGGGTCGCCCTACGAGCAGTACTTC. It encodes CASSSTGSPYEQYF.

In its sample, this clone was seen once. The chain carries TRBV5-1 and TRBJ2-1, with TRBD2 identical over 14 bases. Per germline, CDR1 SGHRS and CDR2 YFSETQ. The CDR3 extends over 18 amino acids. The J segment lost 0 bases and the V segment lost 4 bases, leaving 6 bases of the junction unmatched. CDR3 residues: CASSPGLAGVSSYNEQFF. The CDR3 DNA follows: TGCGCCAGCAGCCCGGGACTAGCGGGGGTAAGCTCCTACAATGAGCAGTTCTTC.

The CDR3 loop reads CASSRQGGETQYF. The CDR3 DNA reads TGCGCCAGCAGTCGACAGGGGGGAGAGACCCAGTACTTC. V usage is TRBV4-3 and J usage is TRBJ2-5; 9 bases fit TRBD1. Germline-derived CDR1 and CDR2 are LGHNA and YSLEER. With V trimmed by 6 bases and J by 4 bases, 3 bases remained unmatched. The CDR3 contains 13 residues.

The CDR3 loop is CASSLPRGLVDEQFF. The CDR3 DNA sequence: TGCGCCAGCAGCCTTCCCCGTGGACTTGTCGATGAGCAGTTCTTC. The rearrangement uses TRBV5-1 and TRBJ2-1; D perhaps matches TRBD2 (5 bases). The germline gives CDR1 SGHRS, CDR2 YFSETQ. This CDR3 region has 15 residues. Trimming pared 4 bases from V and 8 bases from J, leaving 19 bases between.

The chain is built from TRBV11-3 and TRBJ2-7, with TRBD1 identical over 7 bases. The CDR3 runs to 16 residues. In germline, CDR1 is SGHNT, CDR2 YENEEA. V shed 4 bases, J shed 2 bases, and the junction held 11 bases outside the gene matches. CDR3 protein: CASSSPDDRETYEQYF. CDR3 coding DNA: TGTGCCAGCAGCTCCCCCGACGACAGGGAGACCTACGAGCAGTACTTC.

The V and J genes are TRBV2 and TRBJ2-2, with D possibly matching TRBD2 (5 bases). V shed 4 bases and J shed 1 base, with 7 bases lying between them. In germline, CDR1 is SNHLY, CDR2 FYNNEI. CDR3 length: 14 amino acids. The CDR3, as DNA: TGTGCCAGCAGTGGAGGAGGGAACACCGGGGAGCTGTTTTTT. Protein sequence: CASSGGGNTGELFF.

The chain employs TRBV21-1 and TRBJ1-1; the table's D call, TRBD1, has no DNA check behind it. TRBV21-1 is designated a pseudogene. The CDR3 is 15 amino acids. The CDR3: CASSKEDRLNTEAFF. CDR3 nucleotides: TGTGCCAGCAGCAAAGAGGACAGGTTGAACACTGAAGCTTTCTTT.

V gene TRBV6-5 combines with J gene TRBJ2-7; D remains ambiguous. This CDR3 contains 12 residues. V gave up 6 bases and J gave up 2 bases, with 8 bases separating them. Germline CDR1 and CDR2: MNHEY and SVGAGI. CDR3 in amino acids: CASSLSAYEQYF. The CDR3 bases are TGTGCCAGCAGCCTCTCTGCCTACGAGCAGTACTTC.

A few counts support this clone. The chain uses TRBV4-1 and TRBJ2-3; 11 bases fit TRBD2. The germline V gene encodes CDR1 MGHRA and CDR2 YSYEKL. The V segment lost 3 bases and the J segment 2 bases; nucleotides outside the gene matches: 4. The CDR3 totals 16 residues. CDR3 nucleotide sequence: TGCGCCAGCAGCCAGCAGGGACTAGCGGCCACAGATACGCAGTATTTT. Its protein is CASSQQGLAATDTQYF.

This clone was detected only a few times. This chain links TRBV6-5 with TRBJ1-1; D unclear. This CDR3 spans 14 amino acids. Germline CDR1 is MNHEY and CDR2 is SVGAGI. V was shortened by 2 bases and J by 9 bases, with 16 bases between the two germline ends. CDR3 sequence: CASSYSPTLPKAFF. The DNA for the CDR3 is TGTGCCAGCAGTTACAGCCCAACGTTACCAAAAGCTTTCTTT.

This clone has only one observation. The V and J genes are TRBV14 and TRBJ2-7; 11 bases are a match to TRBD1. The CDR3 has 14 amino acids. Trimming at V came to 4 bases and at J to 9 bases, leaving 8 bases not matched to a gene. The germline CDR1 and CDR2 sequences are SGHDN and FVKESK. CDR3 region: CASSPPGTGGVQYF. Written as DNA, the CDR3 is TGTGCCAGCAGCCCTCCCGGGACAGGGGGAGTGCAGTACTTC.